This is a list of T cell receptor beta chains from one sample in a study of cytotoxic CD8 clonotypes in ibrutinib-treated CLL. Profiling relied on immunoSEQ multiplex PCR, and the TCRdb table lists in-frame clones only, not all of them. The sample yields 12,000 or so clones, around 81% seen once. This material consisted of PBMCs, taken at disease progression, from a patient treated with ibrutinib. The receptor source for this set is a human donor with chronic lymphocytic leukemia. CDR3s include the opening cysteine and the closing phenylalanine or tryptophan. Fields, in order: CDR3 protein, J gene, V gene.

cdr3_aa: CASSVGQAKEWEQFF; j_call: TRBJ2-1; v_call: TRBV6-1
cdr3_aa: CASSFVGQADEAFF; j_call: TRBJ1-1; v_call: TRBV5-1
cdr3_aa: CASSPGLDSYEQYF; j_call: TRBJ2-7; v_call: TRBV28
cdr3_aa: CAWMPGHNTDTQYF; j_call: TRBJ2-3; v_call: TRBV30
cdr3_aa: CASTTGKLPRNTIYF; j_call: TRBJ1-3; v_call: TRBV27
cdr3_aa: CASSQVNAYGETQYF; j_call: TRBJ2-5; v_call: TRBV4-2
cdr3_aa: CASSPRTYPRGGYTF; j_call: TRBJ1-2; v_call: TRBV11-2
cdr3_aa: CASRISLGTDTQYF; j_call: TRBJ2-3; v_call: TRBV6-5
cdr3_aa: CASSLAGEQYF; j_call: TRBJ2-7; v_call: TRBV2
cdr3_aa: CASSTSGSSTDTQYF; j_call: TRBJ2-3; v_call: TRBV5-1
cdr3_aa: CASSREDFGENRVPGLNTIYF; j_call: TRBJ1-3; v_call: TRBV4-1
cdr3_aa: CSVDRGYTEAFF; j_call: TRBJ1-1; v_call: TRBV29-1
cdr3_aa: CASSQSLNQPQHF; j_call: TRBJ1-5; v_call: TRBV7-9
cdr3_aa: CASSPGGRGYYNEQFF; j_call: TRBJ2-1; v_call: TRBV11-3
cdr3_aa: CASSELQSNEKLFF; j_call: TRBJ1-4; v_call: TRBV10-2
cdr3_aa: CASSLERDQPQHF; j_call: TRBJ1-5; v_call: TRBV27
cdr3_aa: CASSLVAGGSYEQYF; j_call: TRBJ2-7; v_call: TRBV5-1
cdr3_aa: CASSLEGGYTF; j_call: TRBJ1-2; v_call: TRBV7-9
cdr3_aa: CASSPRTGAGGEQYF; j_call: TRBJ2-7; v_call: TRBV28
cdr3_aa: CASSPNYQETQYF; j_call: TRBJ2-5; v_call: TRBV7-3
cdr3_aa: CASSPGIIRSSVTDTQYF; j_call: TRBJ2-3; v_call: TRBV7-9
cdr3_aa: CASSPGAENQPQHF; j_call: TRBJ1-5; v_call: TRBV18
cdr3_aa: CASSTRSGSGITDTQYF; j_call: TRBJ2-3; v_call: TRBV11-3